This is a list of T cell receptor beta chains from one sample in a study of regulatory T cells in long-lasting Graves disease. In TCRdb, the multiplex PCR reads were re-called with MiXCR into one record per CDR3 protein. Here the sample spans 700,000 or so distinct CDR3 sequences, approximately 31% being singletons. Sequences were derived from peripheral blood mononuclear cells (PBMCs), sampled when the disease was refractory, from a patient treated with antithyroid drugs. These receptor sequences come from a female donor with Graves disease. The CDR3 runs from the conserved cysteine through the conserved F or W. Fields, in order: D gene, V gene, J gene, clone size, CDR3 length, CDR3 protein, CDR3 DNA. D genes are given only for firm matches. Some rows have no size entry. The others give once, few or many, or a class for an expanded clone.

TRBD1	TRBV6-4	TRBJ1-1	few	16	CASSGGTGVGKTEAFF	TGTGCCAGCAGTGGCGGGACAGGGGTTGGAAAAACTGAAGCTTTCTTT
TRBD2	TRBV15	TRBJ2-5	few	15	CATSSGGRRGETQYF	TGTGCCACCAGCAGCGGGGGGAGGAGAGGGGAGACCCAGTACTTC
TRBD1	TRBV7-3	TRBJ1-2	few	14	CASRRPDRSVGYTF	TGTGCCAGCAGACGCCCGGACAGGTCTGTGGGCTACACCTTC
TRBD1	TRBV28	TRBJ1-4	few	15	CASSSGQGPEEKLFF	TGTGCCAGCAGTTCGGGACAGGGGCCGGAGGAAAAACTGTTTTTT
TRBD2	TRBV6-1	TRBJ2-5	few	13	CASTSGRQETQYF	TGTGCCAGTACTAGCGGGAGACAAGAGACCCAGTACTTC
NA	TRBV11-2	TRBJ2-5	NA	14	CASSLDLLQETQYF	TGTGCCAGCAGCTTAGATCTCCTCCAAGAGACCCAGTACTTC
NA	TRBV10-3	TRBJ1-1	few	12	CAISNTGKEAFF	TGTGCCATCAGTAACACAGGTAAAGAAGCTTTCTTT
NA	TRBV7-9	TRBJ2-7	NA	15	CASSDRPGQSYEQYF	TGTGCCAGCAGCGACCGCCCCGGACAAAGCTACGAGCAGTACTTC
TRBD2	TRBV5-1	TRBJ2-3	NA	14	CASTPTSGTDTQYF	TGCGCCAGCACTCCTACTAGCGGCACAGATACGCAGTATTTT
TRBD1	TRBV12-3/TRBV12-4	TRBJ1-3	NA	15	CASSPATGSGNTIYF	TGTGCCAGCAGCCCCGCGACAGGGTCCGGAAACACCATATATTTT
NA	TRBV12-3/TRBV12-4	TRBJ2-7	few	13	CASSLATRVEQYF	TGTGCCAGCAGTTTAGCGACAAGGGTCGAGCAGTACTTC
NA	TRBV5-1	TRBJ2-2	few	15	CASSLRGNPTGELFF	TGCGCCAGCAGCTTACGGGGGAACCCAACCGGGGAGCTGTTTTTT
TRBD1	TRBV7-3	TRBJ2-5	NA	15	CASSPQTGPGETQYF	TGTGCCAGCAGCCCCCAGACAGGGCCAGGGGAGACCCAGTACTTC
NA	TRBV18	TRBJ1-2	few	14	CASSPGARNYGYTF	TGTGCCAGCTCACCGGGGGCCAGAAACTATGGCTACACCTTC
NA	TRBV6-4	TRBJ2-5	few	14	CASSYEFAVGTQYF	TGTGCCAGCAGTTACGAGTTTGCGGTCGGGACCCAGTACTTC
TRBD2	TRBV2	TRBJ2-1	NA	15	CASHGLAGNYNEQFF	TGTGCCAGCCATGGACTAGCGGGAAATTACAATGAGCAGTTCTTC
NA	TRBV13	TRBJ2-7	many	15	CASSLAGGRGNEQYF	TGTGCCAGCAGCTTAGCGGGAGGTAGGGGGAACGAGCAGTACTTC
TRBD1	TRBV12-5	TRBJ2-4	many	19	CASASGTGGLSAAKNIQYF	TGTGCTAGTGCCTCAGGGACAGGGGGCTTATCTGCGGCCAAAAACATTCAGTACTTC